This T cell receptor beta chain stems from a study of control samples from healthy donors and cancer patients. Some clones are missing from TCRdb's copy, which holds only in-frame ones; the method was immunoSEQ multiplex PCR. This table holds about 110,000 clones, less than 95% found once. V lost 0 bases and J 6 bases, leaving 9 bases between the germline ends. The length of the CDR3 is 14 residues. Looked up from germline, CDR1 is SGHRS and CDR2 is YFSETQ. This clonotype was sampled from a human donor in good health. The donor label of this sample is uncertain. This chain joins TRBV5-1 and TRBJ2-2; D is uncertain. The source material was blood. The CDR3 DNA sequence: TGCGCCAGCAGCTTGGGTGATCTGGCCGGGGAGCTGTTTTTT. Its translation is CASSLGDLAGELFF.